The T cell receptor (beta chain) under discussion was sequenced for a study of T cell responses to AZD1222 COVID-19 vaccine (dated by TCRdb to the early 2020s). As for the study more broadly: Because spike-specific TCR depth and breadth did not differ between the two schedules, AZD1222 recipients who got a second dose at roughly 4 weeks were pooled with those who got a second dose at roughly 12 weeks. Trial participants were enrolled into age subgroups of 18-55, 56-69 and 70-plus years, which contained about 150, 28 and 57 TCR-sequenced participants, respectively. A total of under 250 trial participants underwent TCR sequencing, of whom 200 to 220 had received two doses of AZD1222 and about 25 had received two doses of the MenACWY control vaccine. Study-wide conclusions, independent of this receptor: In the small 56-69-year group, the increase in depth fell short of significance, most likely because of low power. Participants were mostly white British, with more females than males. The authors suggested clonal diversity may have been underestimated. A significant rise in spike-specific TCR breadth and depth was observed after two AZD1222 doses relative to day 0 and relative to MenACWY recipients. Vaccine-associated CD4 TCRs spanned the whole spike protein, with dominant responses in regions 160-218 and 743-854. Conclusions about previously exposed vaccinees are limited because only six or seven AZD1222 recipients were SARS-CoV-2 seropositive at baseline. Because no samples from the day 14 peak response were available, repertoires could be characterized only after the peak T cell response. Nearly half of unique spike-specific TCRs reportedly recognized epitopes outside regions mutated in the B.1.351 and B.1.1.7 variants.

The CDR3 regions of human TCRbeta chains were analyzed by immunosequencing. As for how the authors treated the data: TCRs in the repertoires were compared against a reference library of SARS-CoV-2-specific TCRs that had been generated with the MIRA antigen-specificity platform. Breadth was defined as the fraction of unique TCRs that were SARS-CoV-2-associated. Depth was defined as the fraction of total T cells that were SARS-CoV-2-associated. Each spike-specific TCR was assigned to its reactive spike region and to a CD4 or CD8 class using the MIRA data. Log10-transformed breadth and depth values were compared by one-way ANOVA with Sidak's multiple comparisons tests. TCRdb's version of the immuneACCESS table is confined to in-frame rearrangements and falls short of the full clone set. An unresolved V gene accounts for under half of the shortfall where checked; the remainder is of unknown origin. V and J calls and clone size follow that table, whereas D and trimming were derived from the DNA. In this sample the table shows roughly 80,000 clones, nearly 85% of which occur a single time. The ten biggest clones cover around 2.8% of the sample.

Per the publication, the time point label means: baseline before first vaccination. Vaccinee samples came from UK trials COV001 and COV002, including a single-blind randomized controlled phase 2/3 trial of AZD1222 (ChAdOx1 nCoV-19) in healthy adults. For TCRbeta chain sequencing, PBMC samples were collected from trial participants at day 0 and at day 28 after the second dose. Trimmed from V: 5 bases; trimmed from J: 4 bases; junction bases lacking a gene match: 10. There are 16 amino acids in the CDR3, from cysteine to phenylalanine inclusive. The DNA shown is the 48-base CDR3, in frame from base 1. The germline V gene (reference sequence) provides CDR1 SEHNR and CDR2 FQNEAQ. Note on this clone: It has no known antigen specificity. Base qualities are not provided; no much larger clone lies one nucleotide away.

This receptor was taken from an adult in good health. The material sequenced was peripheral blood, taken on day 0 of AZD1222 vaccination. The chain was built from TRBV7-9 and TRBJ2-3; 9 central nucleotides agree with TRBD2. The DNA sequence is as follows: TGTGCCAGCAGCGAGGAAACGAGCGGGAGGTCAGATACGCAGTATTTT. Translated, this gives CASSEETSGRSDTQYF.